These 29 T cell receptor beta chains were all obtained from the same sample, sequenced in a study of monozygotic twins with inflammatory bowel disease. TCRdb re-called the 5' RACE reads; every CDR3 protein appears as one record, without DNA. The ten most abundant clones cover about 2.4% of a sample with some 400,000 distinct CDR3 sequences. Material for sequencing was blood. The source of these receptors is a human donor with ulcerative colitis or Crohn's disease, or a healthy co-twin of an affected twin (not recorded which).

The chain uses TRBV7-9 and TRBJ2-7; TCRdb indicates TRBD2, and absent DNA this call remains unverified. CDR1 and CDR2 from the germline V gene are SEHNR and FQNEAQ (reference sequence). The CDR3 has 11 residues. The chain's CDR3 is CASSFNGKQYF.

The V call is TRBV12-3 or TRBV12-4, the J call TRBJ2-2; TCRdb indicates TRBD1, and absent DNA this call remains unverified. This CDR3 spans 13 amino acids. CDR3 protein: CASKQGNTGELFF.

The rearrangement links TRBV7-9 to TRBJ2-7; checking the TCRdb D call of TRBD2 is not possible without DNA. The CDR3 is 14 residues long. CDR1 and CDR2 from the germline V gene are SEHNR and FQNEAQ (reference sequence). The CDR3 sequence is CASSPALTSYEQYF.

V and J are TRBV7-2 and TRBJ2-3; the D gene TCRdb calls, TRBD1, cannot be checked with no DNA. The germline gives CDR1 SGHTA, CDR2 FQGNSA. This CDR3 comprises 14 residues. CDR3: CASSLDRYTDTQYF.

The gene calls are TRBV3-1 and TRBJ2-7; TCRdb gives TRBD2 as the D gene, but with no DNA this cannot be confirmed. Per germline, CDR1 LGHDT and CDR2 YNNKEL (reference sequence). The CDR3 length is 18 residues. CDR3 protein: CASSQGTGLAGTSYEQYF.

The chain carries TRBV12-3 or TRBV12-4 and TRBJ2-5; TCRdb's D call, TRBD1, is unchecked because there is no DNA. This CDR3 comprises 16 residues. The CDR3 loop is CASSSTREGTQETQYF.

This rearrangement joins TRBV7-3 to TRBJ2-1. In germline, CDR1 is SGHTA, CDR2 FQGTGA. The CDR3 runs 15 residues. The chain's CDR3 is CASSSTSASYNEQFF. The full variable domain, in which reference TRBV7-3 and TRBJ2-1 provide the parts outside the CDR3, is GAGVSQTPSNKVTEKGKYVELRCDPISGHTALYWYRQSLGQGPEFLIYFQGTGAADDSGLPNDRFFAVRPEGSVSTLKIQRTERGDSAVYLCASSSTSASYNEQFFGPGTRLTVL.

The chain links TRBV7-8 to TRBJ1-4; TCRdb calls TRBD1, which cannot be checked without DNA. Germline CDR1 SGHVS, CDR2 FQNEAQ. The CDR3 consists of 15 residues. CDR3 residues: CASSLQGGGREKLFF.

V is TRBV20-1 and J is TRBJ2-1; as DNA is missing, the TRBD2 call by TCRdb cannot be tested. Germline loops: CDR1 DFQATT, CDR2 SNEGSKA (reference sequence). This CDR3 region has 15 residues. CDR3 amino acids: CSAKREREVGNEQFF.

J is TRBJ1-1 and V is TRBV4-1; the TCRdb D gene call, TRBD1, has no DNA to confirm it. Looked up from germline, CDR1 is MGHRA and CDR2 is YSYEKL. The CDR3 loop spans 16 amino acids. The CDR3 sequence is CASSQGQGSVETEAFF.

The genes are TRBV7-2 and TRBJ2-1; TCRdb indicates TRBD1, and absent DNA this call remains unverified. The CDR3 is 14 amino acids. Germline V gene data show CDR1 as SGHTA and CDR2 as FQGNSA. CDR3 amino acids: CASSLAGPLNEQFF.

The chain's CDR3 is CASSQATDLGAFF. V is TRBV3-1 and J is TRBJ1-1. This CDR3 has 13 residues. Germline-derived CDR1 and CDR2 are LGHDT and YNNKEL (reference sequence).

This sequence joins TRBV20-1 and TRBJ2-3; TCRdb picks TRBD1, but there is no DNA to check that call. The CDR3 sequence is 14 residues long. Germline V gene data show CDR1 as DFQATT and CDR2 as SNEGSKA (reference sequence). The CDR3 reads CSASGAGATDTQYF.

The V gene is TRBV7-2, the J gene TRBJ2-7; TCRdb picks TRBD1, but there is no DNA to check that call. The germline V gene encodes CDR1 SGHTA and CDR2 FQGNSA. This CDR3 has 12 residues. CDR3 loop: CASSYSGTEQYF. Complete variable domain (other parts from reference TRBV7-2 and TRBJ2-7): GAGVSQSPSNKVTEKGKDVELRCDPISGHTALYWYRQSLGQGLEFLIYFQGNSAPDKSGLPSDRFSAERTGGSVSTLTIQRTQQEDSAVYLCASSYSGTEQYFGPGTRLTVT.

The chain links TRBV20-1 to TRBJ2-5; TCRdb gives TRBD1 as the D gene, but with no DNA this cannot be confirmed. Germline CDR1 DFQATT, CDR2 SNEGSKA (reference sequence). The CDR3 length is 13 residues. The CDR3 sequence is CSARDGGGETQYF.

The J gene is TRBJ2-1, the V gene TRBV29-1; as DNA is missing, the TRBD1 call by TCRdb cannot be tested. Germline lookup yields CDR1 SQVTM and CDR2 ANQGSEA. The CDR3 spans 14 residues. The CDR3 sequence: CSVRSGTGPDEQFF.

The chain links TRBV7-2 to TRBJ1-6. Germline CDR1 SGHTA, CDR2 FQGNSA. The CDR3 length is 14 residues. CDR3 loop: CASSLVSRSAPLHF. Filled out from reference TRBV7-2 and TRBJ1-6, the complete variable domain reads GAGVSQSPSNKVTEKGKDVELRCDPISGHTALYWYRQSLGQGLEFLIYFQGNSAPDKSGLPSDRFSAERTGGSVSTLTIQRTQQEDSAVYLCASSLVSRSAPLHFGNGTRLTVT.

The rearrangement links TRBV5-1 to TRBJ2-3; checking the TCRdb D call of TRBD1 is not possible without DNA. The CDR3 has 16 residues. Germline lookup yields CDR1 SGHRS and CDR2 YFSETQ. CDR3 sequence: CASSLDGQGVTDTQYF.

This chain joins TRBV13 and TRBJ1-2; TCRdb proposes TRBD1, but this gene call is untestable without DNA. CDR1 is PRHDT, CDR2 FYEKMQ, per germline (reference sequence). The length of the CDR3 is 16 residues. CDR3 sequence: CASSGIGQGYSEGYTF.

The chain joins TRBV5-1 to TRBJ2-6; TCRdb outputs TRBD1, but without DNA this stays unchecked. The CDR3 runs to 17 residues. Germline loops: CDR1 SGHRS, CDR2 YFSETQ. The CDR3 loop is CASSSTGRISGANVLTF.

The chain couples TRBV2 to TRBJ1-5; TCRdb returns TRBD1, unconfirmable since there is no DNA. CDR3 length equals 14 residues. Per germline, CDR1 SNHLY and CDR2 FYNNEI. The CDR3 spells CASSERTGDQPQHF.

The chain is built from TRBV7-6 and TRBJ2-3; TCRdb reports TRBD2, a call that lacks DNA to check it against. Per the germline V gene, CDR1 is SGHVS and CDR2 is FNYEAQ. This CDR3 region has 19 residues. The CDR3 reads CASSSRATSGGLSTDTQYF.

V usage is TRBV7-3 and J usage is TRBJ2-3; the TCRdb call, TRBD2, lacks DNA for checking. The CDR3 loop spans 17 amino acids. CDR1 and CDR2 (germline): SGHTA, FQGTGA. The CDR3 here is CASSYQTSGERTDTQYF.

CDR3 protein: CASSFGFVGGTDTQYF. The chain uses TRBV5-5 and TRBJ2-3; the D call of TRBD2 rests on TCRdb alone, since no DNA is present to check it. CDR1 is SGHKS and CDR2 is YYEKEE in the germline V gene (reference sequence). This CDR3 comprises 16 residues.

The chain recombines TRBV3-1 with TRBJ2-1; the TRBD2 assignment by TCRdb is unverifiable without DNA. Germline CDR1 and CDR2: LGHDT and YNNKEL (reference sequence). The CDR3 contains 13 residues. CDR3 region: CASSQGLVYEQFF.

CDR3 region: CASSPPGTGSDTGELFF. The J gene is TRBJ2-2, the V gene TRBV7-9; as DNA is missing, the TRBD1 call by TCRdb cannot be tested. Germline values: CDR1 SEHNR, CDR2 FQNEAQ (reference sequence). The CDR3 extends over 17 amino acids.

The chain is built from TRBV12-3 or TRBV12-4 and TRBJ2-3; TCRdb outputs TRBD2, but without DNA this stays unchecked. The CDR3 is 15 amino acids. CDR3 region: CASSYVAGPTDTQYF.

The gene calls are TRBV7-2 and TRBJ1-1. CDR1 SGHTA and CDR2 FQGNSA come from the germline V gene. The CDR3 is 14 amino acids. CDR3: CASSLGLVNTEAFF.

This CDR3 is CASSRGTGGTNEKLFF. The V and J genes are TRBV9 and TRBJ1-4; absent DNA, TCRdb's TRBD1 call cannot be checked. The CDR3 sequence is 16 residues long. Germline V gene data show CDR1 as SGDLS and CDR2 as YYNGEE.